The source of this T cell receptor (beta chain) is a study of human T cells and chemical hapten exposure. Study at large: Each week of the roughly 24-week study, patients had diphenylcyclopropenone applied to the scalp. Mostly female patients had alopecia areata, totalis or universalis. Findings and limits, study-wide: The study found that PT1 expanded TCR counts correlated positively with patch test score.

V was clipped by 5 bases and J by 2 bases, with 16 bases between them. Germline V CDR1 and CDR2: KGHSH, LQKENI. This CDR3 contains 16 residues. Noted time point: patch test 1, 2 weeks after DPC sensitization. Treatment here: therapeutic diphenylcyclopropenone sensitization with weekly scalp DPC. Authors' data handling: Individual samples carried between roughly 23,224 and 700,000 TCRs, with 85,000 to 100,000 as the median. TCRdb itself ran the RACE reads through MiXCR, one entry per CDR3 protein. For this entry, the V and J calls and clone size follow TCRdb and not the study's own pipeline. The repertoire holds under 450,000 distinct CDR3 sequences, about 4.8% seen once, with 2% to 2.5% in the top ten. This clonotype was found a few times. Its antigen is unidentified.

The clonotype comes from a woman between 45 and 65 years old with alopecia areata. Some clones in this sample may be carry-over from other donors' samples. V and J are TRBV18 and TRBJ1-3; D ambiguous. The starting material was whole blood, obtained in connection with sensitization to the hapten diphenylcyclopropenone (DPC). The CDR3 DNA is TGTGCCAGCTCAACTAAACAACGGCCTACTGGAAACACCATATATTTT. Residues: CASSTKQRPTGNTIYF.